These T cell receptor beta chains were read from a single sample in a study of T-cell memory formation after mild COVID-19. Each CDR3 protein is one row after TCRdb ran MiXCR on the 5' RACE reads. The sample shows almost 550,000 distinct CDR3 sequences, approximately 20% of them seen only once. Sequencing was done on a sample of PBMCs or a T cell subset sorted from them (not recorded which). The receptors originated from an adult woman who had mild COVID-19 (a few samples of this study predate the infection). Cell type and time point are not known. CDR3s include the opening cysteine and the closing phenylalanine or tryptophan. Fields, in order: CDR3 DNA, CDR3 protein, clone size, D gene, V gene, J gene. A D gene is named only where the DNA matches it firmly. Part of the rows lack a size; the others show once, few, many or a class for expanded clones.

CDR3nt: TGTGCCAGCAGCTCGGGACTAGGACGCAATGAGCAGTTCTTC
CDR3aa: CASSSGLGRNEQFF
abundance: few
d_gene: TRBD2
v_gene: TRBV7-2
j_gene: TRBJ2-1

CDR3nt: TGCGCCAGCAGCCCGGTGGGGGGCAGGGACTACCAAGAGACCCAGTACTTC
CDR3aa: CASSPVGGRDYQETQYF
abundance: few
d_gene: .
v_gene: TRBV5-1
j_gene: TRBJ2-5

CDR3nt: TGTGCCACCAGTGATAATCTCAGGGGGGAGGAGACCCAGTACTTC
CDR3aa: CATSDNLRGEETQYF
abundance: .
d_gene: .
v_gene: TRBV24-1
j_gene: TRBJ2-5

CDR3nt: TGCGCCAGCAGCCTAAGTTGGCGGATACTCCCTGGGAAGAATACGCAGTATTTT
CDR3aa: CASSLSWRILPGKNTQYF
abundance: .
d_gene: .
v_gene: TRBV4-3
j_gene: TRBJ2-3

CDR3nt: TGCGCCAGCAGCTTGGGGCTAGGGGTCTACAATGAGCAGTTCTTC
CDR3aa: CASSLGLGVYNEQFF
abundance: few
d_gene: .
v_gene: TRBV5-1
j_gene: TRBJ2-1

CDR3nt: TGCGCCAGCAGCTTGGGTCTTACGGCTAATCGTCAAGAGACCCAGTACTTC
CDR3aa: CASSLGLTANRQETQYF
abundance: few
d_gene: .
v_gene: TRBV5-1
j_gene: TRBJ2-5

CDR3nt: TGTGCCAGCAGCCAAGATCGAACTAAGGTAGATACGCAGTATTTT
CDR3aa: CASSQDRTKVDTQYF
abundance: .
d_gene: .
v_gene: TRBV4-2
j_gene: TRBJ2-3

CDR3nt: TGTGCCAGCAGGACAGTACATTTTGACGGGGAGCTGTTTTTT
CDR3aa: CASRTVHFDGELFF
abundance: .
d_gene: .
v_gene: TRBV11-2
j_gene: TRBJ2-2

CDR3nt: TGTGCCATCAGTGAGTGGGGCGAGCAGTACTTC
CDR3aa: CAISEWGEQYF
abundance: few
d_gene: .
v_gene: TRBV10-3
j_gene: TRBJ2-7

CDR3nt: TGTGCCAGCAGCTTAAATCAGGGATCGAAGCAGTTCTTC
CDR3aa: CASSLNQGSKQFF
abundance: few
d_gene: .
v_gene: TRBV11-3
j_gene: TRBJ2-1

CDR3nt: TGTGCCAGCAGCTTAGGACAGGGTGGTATATCTGAAGCTTTCTTT
CDR3aa: CASSLGQGGISEAFF
abundance: few
d_gene: TRBD1
v_gene: TRBV7-2
j_gene: TRBJ1-1

CDR3nt: TGCAGTGCTAGAGACCATCTGGAGACCCAGTACTTC
CDR3aa: CSARDHLETQYF
abundance: few
d_gene: .
v_gene: TRBV20-1
j_gene: TRBJ2-5

CDR3nt: TGCGCCAGCAGCCAAGGAGCCACAGATACGCAGTATTTT
CDR3aa: CASSQGATDTQYF
abundance: .
d_gene: .
v_gene: TRBV4-1
j_gene: TRBJ2-3

CDR3nt: TGTGCCAGCAGCCAAAACAGGTCGTATATGAACACTGAAGCTTTCTTT
CDR3aa: CASSQNRSYMNTEAFF
abundance: few
d_gene: .
v_gene: TRBV7-3
j_gene: TRBJ1-1

CDR3nt: TGTGCCAGCAGTTTAAGCACCGTAGATAATGAAGCTTTCTTT
CDR3aa: CASSLSTVDNEAFF
abundance: few
d_gene: .
v_gene: TRBV27
j_gene: TRBJ1-1

CDR3nt: TGCGCCAGCAGCTTGGGGCAGGGGGCACAAGCTTTCTTT
CDR3aa: CASSLGQGAQAFF
abundance: .
d_gene: TRBD1
v_gene: TRBV5-1
j_gene: TRBJ1-1

CDR3nt: TGCGCCAGTAAGGACGTGCATAGCAATCAGCCCCAGCATTTT
CDR3aa: CASKDVHSNQPQHF
abundance: few
d_gene: .
v_gene: TRBV4-1
j_gene: TRBJ1-5

CDR3nt: TGTGCCAGCAGCTTAGCAGCGGGGGGCTCCGGGGAGCTGTTTTTT
CDR3aa: CASSLAAGGSGELFF
abundance: few
d_gene: TRBD2
v_gene: TRBV7-9
j_gene: TRBJ2-2

CDR3nt: TGCGCCAGCGGGGACAAATACTACGAGCAGTACTTC
CDR3aa: CASGDKYYEQYF
abundance: few
d_gene: .
v_gene: TRBV5-1
j_gene: TRBJ2-7

CDR3nt: TGCAGTGCTCCTATTAGCGGGAGGGCCGAAATAGATACGCAGTATTTT
CDR3aa: CSAPISGRAEIDTQYF
abundance: few
d_gene: TRBD2
v_gene: TRBV20-1
j_gene: TRBJ2-3

CDR3nt: TGTGCCAGCAGCTCGACGGAACAGGGGATACCCCTCCACTTT
CDR3aa: CASSSTEQGIPLHF
abundance: .
d_gene: TRBD1
v_gene: TRBV7-8
j_gene: TRBJ1-6

CDR3nt: TGTGCCAGCTCACCAGCCTGGCAAAACACTGAAGCTTTCTTT
CDR3aa: CASSPAWQNTEAFF
abundance: .
d_gene: .
v_gene: TRBV18
j_gene: TRBJ1-1

CDR3nt: TGCAGCGTTGAAGGCAGGGGAGTATCGGGGAACACTGAAGCTTTCTTT
CDR3aa: CSVEGRGVSGNTEAFF
abundance: few
d_gene: .
v_gene: TRBV29-1
j_gene: TRBJ1-1

CDR3nt: TGTGCCAGCAGTGAAGATAGGGGGCCGGAGGGCTACACCTTC
CDR3aa: CASSEDRGPEGYTF
abundance: .
d_gene: TRBD1
v_gene: TRBV6-1
j_gene: TRBJ1-2

CDR3nt: TGTGCCAGCAGCTTGGCGGGGGGCAACTACAATGAGCAGTTCTTC
CDR3aa: CASSLAGGNYNEQFF
abundance: .
d_gene: TRBD2
v_gene: TRBV7-9
j_gene: TRBJ2-1

CDR3nt: TGTGCCAGCAGCGGCCAGGCTAGCGGCCCTTTGGGGGAGCAGTACTTC
CDR3aa: CASSGQASGPLGEQYF
abundance: .
d_gene: TRBD2
v_gene: TRBV5-6
j_gene: TRBJ2-7

CDR3nt: TGTGCCAGTCGGCCCAGGGGTGGTTCACCCCTCCACTTT
CDR3aa: CASRPRGGSPLHF
abundance: few
d_gene: .
v_gene: TRBV19
j_gene: TRBJ1-6

CDR3nt: TGTGCCAGCAGTTACTTGGGTACTAGCACAGATACGCAGTATTTT
CDR3aa: CASSYLGTSTDTQYF
abundance: .
d_gene: .
v_gene: TRBV6-2/TRBV6-3
j_gene: TRBJ2-3

CDR3nt: TGTGCCAGCAGCGCTCAGAGGGACACTGAAGCTTTCTTT
CDR3aa: CASSAQRDTEAFF
abundance: .
d_gene: .
v_gene: TRBV7-9
j_gene: TRBJ1-1